The clone carrying this TCR beta chain was picked up many times. The antigen is unknown. This entry comes from a study of identical twins. Whole-study findings and limits: Some out-of-frame alpha sequences were shared by twins, and these showed excess low generation probability. Models, which agreed with sharing between unrelated individuals, nonetheless underestimated the out-of-frame TCR alpha sharing seen in monozygotic twins. Abundant beta clonotypes from cord blood had fewer insertions, unlike memory repertoires, which showed none.

CDR3 length equals 15 residues. Per the germline V gene, CDR1 is MGHRA and CDR2 is YSYEKL. The V end was cut by 0 bases, the J end by 7 bases, with 13 bases between. A template switching step contributed a universal primer site, while unique molecular identifiers were present in the cDNA. Each CDR3 protein gets one entry after TCRdb re-called the 5' RACE reads with MiXCR. The data show some 630,000 distinct CDR3 sequences, about 7.1% seen once. These data are also associated with another study on yellow fever vaccine responses in identical twins.

The receptor was isolated from a young woman in good health. The chain recombines TRBV4-1 with TRBJ2-1; D remains ambiguous. The sequencing input was PBMCs. CDR3 in DNA: TGCGCCAGCAGCCAAGATCGGGCCATCGGGAATGAGCAGTTCTTC. It specifies CASSQDRAIGNEQFF.